Listed here is a single TCR beta chain. Sequencing was performed with immunoSEQ multiplex PCR; in TCRdb, only in-frame clones are kept and a portion is missing. The data show approximately 74,000 clones, 95% to 98% seen once. The entry originates in a study of technical replicates of blood from several donors. Germline V gene sequence: CDR1 SNHLY, CDR2 FYNNEI. Trimming took 7 bases from V and 0 from J, leaving 9 bases between them. This CDR3 region has 13 residues. The rearrangement joins TRBV2 to TRBJ1-1; D uncertain. The sample consisted of T cells isolated from PBMCs. The TCR originated in a human donor in good health. CDR3 nucleotide sequence: TGTGCCAGCATGGCCAGAATGAACACTGAAGCTTTCTTT. This codes for CASMARMNTEAFF.